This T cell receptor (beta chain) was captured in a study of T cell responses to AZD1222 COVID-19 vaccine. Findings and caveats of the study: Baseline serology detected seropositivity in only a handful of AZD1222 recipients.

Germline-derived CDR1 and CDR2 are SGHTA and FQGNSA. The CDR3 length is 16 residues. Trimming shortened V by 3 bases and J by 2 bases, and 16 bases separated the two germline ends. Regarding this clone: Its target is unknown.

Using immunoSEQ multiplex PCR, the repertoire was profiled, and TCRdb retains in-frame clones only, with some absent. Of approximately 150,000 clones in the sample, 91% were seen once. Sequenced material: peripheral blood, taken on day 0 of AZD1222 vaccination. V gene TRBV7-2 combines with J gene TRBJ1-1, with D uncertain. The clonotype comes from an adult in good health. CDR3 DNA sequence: TGTGCCAGCAGCTTGGGAGTGTTTACGGGTAACACTGAAGCTTTCTTT. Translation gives CASSLGVFTGNTEAFF.